This TCR beta chain was sequenced during a study of T cell responses to AZD1222 COVID-19 vaccine. Study-level points and caveats: Among vaccine-associated CD4 TCRs, coverage spanned spike, with dominance at 160-218 and 743-854.

With regard to this clone: Its specificity is not known.

With 4 bases clipped from V and 4 bases from J, the junction kept 5 bases outside the gene matches. Looked up from germline, CDR1 is KGHSH and CDR2 is LQKENI. The CDR3 covers 16 residues. The assay was immunoSEQ multiplex PCR, and TCRdb's table has in-frame clones only and misses some. This table has 150,000 to 200,000 clones, 88% appearing once. The sequence was collected from an adult who received the AZD1222 COVID-19 vaccine. Sample: peripheral blood, taken 28 days after the second AZD1222 dose. The V and J genes are TRBV18 and TRBJ1-3, with 12 bases identical to TRBD1. The CDR3 nucleotides are TGTGCCAGCTCACGAACGGGACAGGGGGCAGGAAACACCATATATTTT. This encodes CASSRTGQGAGNTIYF.